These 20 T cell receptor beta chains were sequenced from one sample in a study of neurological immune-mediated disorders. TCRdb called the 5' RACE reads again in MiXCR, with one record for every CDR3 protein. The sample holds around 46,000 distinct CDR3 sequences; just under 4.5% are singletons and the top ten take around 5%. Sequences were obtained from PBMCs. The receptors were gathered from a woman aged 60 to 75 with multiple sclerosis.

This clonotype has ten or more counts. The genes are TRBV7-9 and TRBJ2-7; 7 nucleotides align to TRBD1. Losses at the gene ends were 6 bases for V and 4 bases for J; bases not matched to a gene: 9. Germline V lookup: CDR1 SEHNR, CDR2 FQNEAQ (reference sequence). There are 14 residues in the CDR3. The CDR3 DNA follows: TGTGCCAGCAGTGGGAAGGGGGCTGGTTACGAGCAGTACTTC. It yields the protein CASSGKGAGYEQYF.

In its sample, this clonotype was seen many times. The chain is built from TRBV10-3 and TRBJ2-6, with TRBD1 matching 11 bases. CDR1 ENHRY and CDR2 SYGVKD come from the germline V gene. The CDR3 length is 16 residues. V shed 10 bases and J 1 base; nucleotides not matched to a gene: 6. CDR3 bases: TGTGCCAGCGCGGGACAGGGGGATTCTGGGGCCAACGTCCTGACTTTC. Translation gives CASAGQGDSGANVLTF.

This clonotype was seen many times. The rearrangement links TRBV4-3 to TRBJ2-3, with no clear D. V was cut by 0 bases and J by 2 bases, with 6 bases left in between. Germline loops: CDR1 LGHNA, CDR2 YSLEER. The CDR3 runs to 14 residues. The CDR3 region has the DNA TGCGCCAGCAGCCAAGATAAAGACACAGATACGCAGTATTTT. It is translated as CASSQDKDTDTQYF.

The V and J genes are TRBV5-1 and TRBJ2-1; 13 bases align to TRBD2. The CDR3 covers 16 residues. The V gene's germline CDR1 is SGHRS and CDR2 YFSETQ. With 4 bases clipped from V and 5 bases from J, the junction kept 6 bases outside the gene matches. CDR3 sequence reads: CASSTRTSGRDNEQFF. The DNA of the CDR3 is TGCGCCAGCAGCACTAGGACTAGCGGGAGAGACAATGAGCAGTTCTTC.

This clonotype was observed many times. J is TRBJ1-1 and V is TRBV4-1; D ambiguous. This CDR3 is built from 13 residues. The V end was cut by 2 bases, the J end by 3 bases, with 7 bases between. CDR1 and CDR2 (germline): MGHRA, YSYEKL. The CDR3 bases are TGCGCCAGCAGCCAAACGCGGGACACTGAAGCTTTCTTT. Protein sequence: CASSQTRDTEAFF.

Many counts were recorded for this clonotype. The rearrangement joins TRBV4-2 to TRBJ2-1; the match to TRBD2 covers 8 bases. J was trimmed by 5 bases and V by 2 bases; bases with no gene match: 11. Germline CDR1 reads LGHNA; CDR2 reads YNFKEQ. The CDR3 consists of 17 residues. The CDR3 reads CASSQRLRTSSDNEQFF. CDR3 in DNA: TGTGCCAGCAGCCAACGATTGCGGACTAGCAGCGACAATGAGCAGTTCTTC.

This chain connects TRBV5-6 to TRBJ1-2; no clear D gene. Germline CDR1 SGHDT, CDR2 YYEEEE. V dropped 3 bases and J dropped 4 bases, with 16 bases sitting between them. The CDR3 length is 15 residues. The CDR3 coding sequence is TGTGCCAGCAGCTCCGGACCGAGGACCGTCTATGGCTACACCTTC. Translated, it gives CASSSGPRTVYGYTF.

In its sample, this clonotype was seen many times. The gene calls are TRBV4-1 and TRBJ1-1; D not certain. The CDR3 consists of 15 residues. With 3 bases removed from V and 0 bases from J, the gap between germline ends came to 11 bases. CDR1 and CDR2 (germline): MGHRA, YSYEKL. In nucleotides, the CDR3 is TGCGCCAGCAGCCATGAACAAGTATTGAACACTGAAGCTTTCTTT. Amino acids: CASSHEQVLNTEAFF.

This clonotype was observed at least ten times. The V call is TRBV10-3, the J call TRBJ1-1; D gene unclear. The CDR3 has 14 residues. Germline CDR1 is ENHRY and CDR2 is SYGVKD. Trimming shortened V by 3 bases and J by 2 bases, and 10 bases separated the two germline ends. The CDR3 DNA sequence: TGTGCCATCAGTGATCCCCGGGGAAACACTGAAGCTTTCTTT. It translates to CAISDPRGNTEAFF.

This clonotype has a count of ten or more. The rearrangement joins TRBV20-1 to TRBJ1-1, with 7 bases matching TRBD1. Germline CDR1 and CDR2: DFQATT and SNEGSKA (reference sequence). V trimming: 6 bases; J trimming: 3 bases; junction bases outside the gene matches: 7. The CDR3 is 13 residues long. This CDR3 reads CSASDRADTEAFF. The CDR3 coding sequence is TGCAGTGCCTCCGACAGGGCCGACACTGAAGCTTTCTTT.

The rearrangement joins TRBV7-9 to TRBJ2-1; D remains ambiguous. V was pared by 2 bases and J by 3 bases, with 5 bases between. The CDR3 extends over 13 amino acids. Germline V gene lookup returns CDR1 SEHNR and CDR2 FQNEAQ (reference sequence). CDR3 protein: CASSLQDYNEQFF. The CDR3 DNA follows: TGTGCCAGCAGCTTACAAGACTACAATGAGCAGTTCTTC. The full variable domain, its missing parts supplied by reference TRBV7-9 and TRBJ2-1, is DTGVSQNPRHKITKRGQNVTFRCDPISEHNRLYWYRQTLGQGPEFLTYFQNEAQLEKSRLLSDRFSAERPKGSFSTLEIQRTEQGDSAMYLCASSLQDYNEQFFGPGTRLTVL.

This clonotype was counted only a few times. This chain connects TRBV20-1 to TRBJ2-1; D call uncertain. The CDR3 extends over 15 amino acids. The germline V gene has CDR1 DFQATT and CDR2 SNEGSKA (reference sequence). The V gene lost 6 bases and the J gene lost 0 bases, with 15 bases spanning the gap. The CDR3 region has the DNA TGCAGTGCAGGGCATGAGCGTGGCTCCTACAATGAGCAGTTCTTC. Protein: CSAGHERGSYNEQFF.

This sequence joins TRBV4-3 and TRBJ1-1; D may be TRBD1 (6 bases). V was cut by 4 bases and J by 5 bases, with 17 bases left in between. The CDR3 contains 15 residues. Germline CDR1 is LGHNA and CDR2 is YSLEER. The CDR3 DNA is TGCGCCAGCAGCCCCTCCCAGGGGATTCGAACTGAAGCTTTCTTT. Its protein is CASSPSQGIRTEAFF.

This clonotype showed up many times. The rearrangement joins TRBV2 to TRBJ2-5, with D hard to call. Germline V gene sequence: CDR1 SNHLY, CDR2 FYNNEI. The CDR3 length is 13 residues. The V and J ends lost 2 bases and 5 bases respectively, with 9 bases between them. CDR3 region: CASSEPPGETQYF. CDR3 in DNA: TGTGCCAGCAGTGAACCCCCCGGGGAGACCCAGTACTTC.

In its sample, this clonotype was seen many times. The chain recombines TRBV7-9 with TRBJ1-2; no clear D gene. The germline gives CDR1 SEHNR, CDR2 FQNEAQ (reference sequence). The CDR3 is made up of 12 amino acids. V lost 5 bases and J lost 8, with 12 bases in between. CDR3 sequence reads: CASSPNLEGYTF. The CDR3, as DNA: TGTGCCAGCAGCCCAAACCTGGAGGGCTACACCTTC. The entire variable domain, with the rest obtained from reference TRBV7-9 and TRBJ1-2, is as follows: DTGVSQNPRHKITKRGQNVTFRCDPISEHNRLYWYRQTLGQGPEFLTYFQNEAQLEKSRLLSDRFSAERPKGSFSTLEIQRTEQGDSAMYLCASSPNLEGYTFGSGTRLTVV.

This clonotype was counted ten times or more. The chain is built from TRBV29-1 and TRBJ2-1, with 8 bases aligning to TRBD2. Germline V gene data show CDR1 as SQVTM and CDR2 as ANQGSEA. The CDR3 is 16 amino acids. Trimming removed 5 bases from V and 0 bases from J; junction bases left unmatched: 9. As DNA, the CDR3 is TGCAGCGTTCTTGAAGTAGCGGGGAGCTCCTACAATGAGCAGTTCTTC. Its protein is CSVLEVAGSSYNEQFF.

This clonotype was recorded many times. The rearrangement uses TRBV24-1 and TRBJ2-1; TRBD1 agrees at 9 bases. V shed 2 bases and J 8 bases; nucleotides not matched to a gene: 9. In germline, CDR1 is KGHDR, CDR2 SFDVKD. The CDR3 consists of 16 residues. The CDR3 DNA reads TGTGCCACCAGTGATTCCGGGACAGGGAGGGGAGATGAGCAGTTCTTC. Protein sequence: CATSDSGTGRGDEQFF.

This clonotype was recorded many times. CDR3 sequence (DNA): TGCAGTGCTAGAGAGACAGTGGCAGATACGCAGTATTTT. Its translation is CSARETVADTQYF. The chain links TRBV20-1 to TRBJ2-3, with D perhaps TRBD1 (5 bases). The CDR3 has 13 residues. Germline CDR1 DFQATT, CDR2 SNEGSKA (reference sequence). Trimming left V 0 bases short and J 4 bases short, with 8 bases between.

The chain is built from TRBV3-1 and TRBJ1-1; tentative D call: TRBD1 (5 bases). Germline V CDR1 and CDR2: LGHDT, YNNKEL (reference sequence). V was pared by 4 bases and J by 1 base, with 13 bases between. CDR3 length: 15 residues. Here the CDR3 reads CASSRRGPGNTEAFF. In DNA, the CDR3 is TGTGCCAGCAGCCGAAGGGGACCCGGGAACACTGAAGCTTTCTTT.

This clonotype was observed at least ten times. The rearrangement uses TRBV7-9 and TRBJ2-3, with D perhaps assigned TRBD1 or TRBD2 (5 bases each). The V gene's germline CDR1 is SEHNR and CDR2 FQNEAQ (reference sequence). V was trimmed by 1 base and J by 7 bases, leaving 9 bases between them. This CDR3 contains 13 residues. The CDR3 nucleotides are TGTGCCAGCAGCTTAGATGGGGGTCATACGCAGTATTTT. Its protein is CASSLDGGHTQYF.